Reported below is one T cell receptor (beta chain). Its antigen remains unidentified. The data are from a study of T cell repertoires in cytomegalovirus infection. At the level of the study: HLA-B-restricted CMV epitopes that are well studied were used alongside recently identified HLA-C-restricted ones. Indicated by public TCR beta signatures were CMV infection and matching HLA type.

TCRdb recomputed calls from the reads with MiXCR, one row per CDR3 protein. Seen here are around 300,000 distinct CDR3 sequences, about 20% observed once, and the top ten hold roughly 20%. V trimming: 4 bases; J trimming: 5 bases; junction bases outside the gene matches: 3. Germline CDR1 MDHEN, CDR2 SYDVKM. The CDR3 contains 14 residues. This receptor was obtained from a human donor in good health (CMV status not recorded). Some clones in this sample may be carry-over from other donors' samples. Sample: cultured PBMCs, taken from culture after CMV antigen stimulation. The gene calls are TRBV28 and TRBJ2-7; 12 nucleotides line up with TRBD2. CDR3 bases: TGTGCCAGCAGTTCTGCTAGCGGGAGGGACGAGCAGTACTTC. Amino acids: CASSSASGRDEQYF.